This T cell receptor beta chain was documented in a study of cytomegalovirus exposure and HLA in healthy donors. General study results and limits: It was confirmed in vitro that a few of the CMV-associated chains were specific for CMV antigens.

V gave up 4 bases and J gave up 5 bases, with 20 bases separating them. The length of the CDR3 is 17 residues. Germline V CDR1 and CDR2: MGHRA, YSYEKL. This clone was seen repeatedly, ten times or more. The antigen remains undetermined. The repertoire was sequenced with immunoSEQ multiplex PCR; TCRdb's copy has only in-frame clones and lacks some. Here the sample spans 200,000 or so clones, over 65% being singletons. This sequence originates from a man between 18 and 29 years old in good health and CMV-seropositive. What was sequenced was PBMCs. This chain joins TRBV4-1 and TRBJ2-2, with D possibly matching TRBD2 (6 bases). The CDR3 protein is CASSPPPLREKTGELFF. For the CDR3, the DNA is TGCGCCAGCAGCCCTCCCCCTCTACGGGAGAAGACCGGGGAGCTGTTTTTT.